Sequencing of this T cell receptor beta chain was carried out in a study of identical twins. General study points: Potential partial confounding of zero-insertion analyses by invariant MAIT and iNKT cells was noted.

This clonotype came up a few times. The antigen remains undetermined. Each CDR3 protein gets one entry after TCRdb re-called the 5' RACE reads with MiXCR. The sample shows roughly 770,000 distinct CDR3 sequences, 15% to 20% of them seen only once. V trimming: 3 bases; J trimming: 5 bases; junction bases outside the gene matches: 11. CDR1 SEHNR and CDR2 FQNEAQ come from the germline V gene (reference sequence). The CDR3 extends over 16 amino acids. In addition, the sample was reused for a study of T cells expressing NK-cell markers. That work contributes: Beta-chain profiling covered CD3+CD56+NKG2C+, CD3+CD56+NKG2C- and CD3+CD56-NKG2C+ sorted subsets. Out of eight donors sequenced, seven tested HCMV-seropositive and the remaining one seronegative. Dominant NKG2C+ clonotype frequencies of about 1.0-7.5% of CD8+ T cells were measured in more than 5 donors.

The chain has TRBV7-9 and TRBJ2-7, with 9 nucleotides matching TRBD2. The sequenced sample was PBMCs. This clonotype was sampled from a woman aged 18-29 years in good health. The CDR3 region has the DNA TGTGCCAGCAGCTTCTATAGCGGGAGTTTTCCCCACGAGCAGTACTTC. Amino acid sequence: CASSFYSGSFPHEQYF.